The source of this T cell receptor (beta chain) is a study of blood T cell repertoires in COVID-19. Overall study context: Acute and convalescent COVID-19 samples came from the United States, Italy and Spain. Sources were T cells, B-cell-depleted T cells, or PBMCs; the material itself was cDNA or gDNA.

The CDR3 has 16 amino acids. Trimming left V 1 base short and J 6 bases short, with 16 bases between. Germline lookup yields CDR1 LGHNA and CDR2 YSLEER. Authors' processing steps: How many nucleated cells were present was estimated from reference gene primer amplification. Only in-frame clones appear in the TCRdb table, and some are missing; sequencing was by immunoSEQ multiplex PCR. For V, J and clone size, that table is used; D and trimming come from the DNA. The repertoire holds about 190,000 clones, with approximately 90% as singletons. The chain carries TRBV4-3 and TRBJ2-1; possibly TRBD2 for D (6 bases). The sequenced sample consisted of peripheral blood. The TCR originated in a man aged 65-85 years with active or convalescent COVID-19. CDR3 in DNA: TGCGCCAGCAGCCAAGGTTGGAGGGCCGCTCTCAATGAGCAGTTCTTC. Amino acids: CASSQGWRAALNEQFF.